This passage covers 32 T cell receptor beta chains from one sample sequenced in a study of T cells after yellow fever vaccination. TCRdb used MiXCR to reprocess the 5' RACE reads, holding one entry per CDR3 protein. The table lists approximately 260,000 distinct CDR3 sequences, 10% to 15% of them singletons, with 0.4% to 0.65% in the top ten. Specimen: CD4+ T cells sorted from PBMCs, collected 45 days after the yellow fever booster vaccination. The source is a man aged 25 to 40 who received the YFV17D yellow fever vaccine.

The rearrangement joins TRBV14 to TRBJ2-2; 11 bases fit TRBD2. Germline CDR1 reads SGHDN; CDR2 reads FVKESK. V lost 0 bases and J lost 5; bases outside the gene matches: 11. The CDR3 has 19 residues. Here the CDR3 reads CASSQDPPTSGRWTGELFF. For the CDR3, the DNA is TGTGCCAGCAGCCAAGATCCACCAACTAGCGGGAGATGGACCGGGGAGCTGTTTTTT. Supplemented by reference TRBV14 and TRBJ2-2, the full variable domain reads EAGVTQFPSHSVIEKGQTVTLRCDPISGHDNLYWYRRVMGKEIKFLLHFVKESKQDESGMPNNRFLAERTGGTYSTLKVQPAELEDSGVYFCASSQDPPTSGRWTGELFFGEGSRLTVL.

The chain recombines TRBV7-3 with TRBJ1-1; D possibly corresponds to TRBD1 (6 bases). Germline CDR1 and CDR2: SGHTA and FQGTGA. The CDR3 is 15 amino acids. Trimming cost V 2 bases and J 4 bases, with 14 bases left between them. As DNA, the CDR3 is TGTGCCAGCAGCTTACCGAGGGGCAGGGGCACTGAAGCTTTCTTT. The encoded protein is CASSLPRGRGTEAFF.

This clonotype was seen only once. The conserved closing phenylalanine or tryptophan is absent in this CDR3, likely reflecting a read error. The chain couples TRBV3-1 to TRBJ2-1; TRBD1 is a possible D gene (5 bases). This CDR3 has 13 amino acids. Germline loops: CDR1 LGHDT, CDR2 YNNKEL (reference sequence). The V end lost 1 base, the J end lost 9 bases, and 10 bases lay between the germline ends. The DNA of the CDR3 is TGTGCCAGCAGCCAAGGGGGCTCCCGTGAGCAGTTCTCC. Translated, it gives CASSQGGSREQFS.

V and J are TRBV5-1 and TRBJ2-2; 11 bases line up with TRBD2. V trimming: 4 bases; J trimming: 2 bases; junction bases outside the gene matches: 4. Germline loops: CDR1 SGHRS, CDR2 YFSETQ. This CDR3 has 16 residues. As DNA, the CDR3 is TGCGCCAGCAGCCCGCGACTAGCGGGAAACACCGGGGAGCTGTTTTTT. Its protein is CASSPRLAGNTGELFF.

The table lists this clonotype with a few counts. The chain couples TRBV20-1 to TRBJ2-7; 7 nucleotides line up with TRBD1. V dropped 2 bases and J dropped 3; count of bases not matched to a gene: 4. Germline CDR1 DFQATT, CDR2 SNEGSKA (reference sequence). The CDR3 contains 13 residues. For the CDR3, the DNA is TGCAGTGCTAGAAAGGGACAGTTCTACGAGCAGTACTTC. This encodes CSARKGQFYEQYF.

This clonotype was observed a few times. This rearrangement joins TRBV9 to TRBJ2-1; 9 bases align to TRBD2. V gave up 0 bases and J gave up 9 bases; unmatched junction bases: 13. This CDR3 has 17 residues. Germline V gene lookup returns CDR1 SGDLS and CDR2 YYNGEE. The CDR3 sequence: CASSVAEGREGYGEQFF. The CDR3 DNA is TGTGCCAGCAGCGTAGCCGAAGGGCGGGAGGGGTATGGTGAGCAGTTCTTC.

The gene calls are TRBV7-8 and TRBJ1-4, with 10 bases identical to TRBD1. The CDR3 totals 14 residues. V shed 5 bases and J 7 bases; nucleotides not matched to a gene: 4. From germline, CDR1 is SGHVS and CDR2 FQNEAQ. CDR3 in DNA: TGTGCCAGCAGCACGGGACAGGGGATTGAAAAACTGTTTTTT. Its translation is CASSTGQGIEKLFF.

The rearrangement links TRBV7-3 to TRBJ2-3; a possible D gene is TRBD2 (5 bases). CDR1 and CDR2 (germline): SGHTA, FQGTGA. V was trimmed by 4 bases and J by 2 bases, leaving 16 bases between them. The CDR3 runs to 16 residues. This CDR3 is CASSSGITRNTDTQYF. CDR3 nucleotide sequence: TGTGCCAGCAGCTCCGGGATAACTAGAAACACAGATACGCAGTATTTT.

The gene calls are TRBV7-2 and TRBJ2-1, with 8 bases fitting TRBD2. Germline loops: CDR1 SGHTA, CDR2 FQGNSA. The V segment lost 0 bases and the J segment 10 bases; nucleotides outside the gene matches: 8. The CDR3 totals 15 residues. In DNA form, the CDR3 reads TGTGCCAGCAGCTTAGCGATGGTAGCGGGATACGAGCAGTTCTTC. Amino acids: CASSLAMVAGYEQFF. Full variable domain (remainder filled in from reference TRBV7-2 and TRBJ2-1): GAGVSQSPSNKVTEKGKDVELRCDPISGHTALYWYRQSLGQGLEFLIYFQGNSAPDKSGLPSDRFSAERTGGSVSTLTIQRTQQEDSAVYLCASSLAMVAGYEQFFGPGTRLTVL.

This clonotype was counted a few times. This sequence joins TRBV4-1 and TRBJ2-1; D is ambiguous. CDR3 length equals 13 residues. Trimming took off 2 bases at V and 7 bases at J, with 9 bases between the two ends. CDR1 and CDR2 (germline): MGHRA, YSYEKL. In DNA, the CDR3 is TGCGCCAGCAGCCAATCATCTGCTAATGAGCAGTTCTTC. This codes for CASSQSSANEQFF.

The DNA for the CDR3 is TGCGCCAGCAGCTACTGGGACAGGGAAACAGATACGCAGTATTTT. Translated, it gives CASSYWDRETDTQYF. The gene calls are TRBV5-1 and TRBJ2-3; 9 positions match TRBD1. Unmatched junction bases numbered 5, after V lost 3 bases and J lost 3 bases. CDR3 length: 15 residues. CDR1 SGHRS and CDR2 YFSETQ come from the germline V gene. The full variable domain, with the rest looked up from reference TRBV5-1 and TRBJ2-3, is KAGVTQTPRYLIKTRGQQVTLSCSPISGHRSVSWYQQTPGQGLQFLFEYFSETQRNKGNFPGRFSGRQFSNSRSEMNVSTLELGDSALYLCASSYWDRETDTQYFGPGTRLTVL.

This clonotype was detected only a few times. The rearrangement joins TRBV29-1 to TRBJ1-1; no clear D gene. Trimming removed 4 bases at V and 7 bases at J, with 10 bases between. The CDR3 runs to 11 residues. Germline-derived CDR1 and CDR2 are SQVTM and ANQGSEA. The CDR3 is CSVVAVGEAFF. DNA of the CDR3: TGCAGCGTTGTGGCGGTCGGTGAAGCTTTCTTT.

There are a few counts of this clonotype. DNA of the CDR3: TGTGCCAGCTCCTCACAGGGGGATACAGATACGCAGTATTTT. It specifies CASSSQGDTDTQYF. The V gene is TRBV18, the J gene TRBJ2-3, with 8 bases aligning to TRBD1. CDR3 length equals 14 residues. V was clipped by 6 bases and J by 3 bases; unmatched bases: 5. Germline CDR1 is KGHSH and CDR2 is LQKENI.

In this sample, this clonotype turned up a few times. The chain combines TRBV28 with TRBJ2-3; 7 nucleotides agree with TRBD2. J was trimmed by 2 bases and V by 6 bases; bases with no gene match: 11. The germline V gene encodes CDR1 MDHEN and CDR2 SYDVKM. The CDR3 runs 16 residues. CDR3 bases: TGTGCCAGCAGGGAGGGAGCGGGATTAATCACAGATACGCAGTATTTT. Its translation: CASREGAGLITDTQYF.

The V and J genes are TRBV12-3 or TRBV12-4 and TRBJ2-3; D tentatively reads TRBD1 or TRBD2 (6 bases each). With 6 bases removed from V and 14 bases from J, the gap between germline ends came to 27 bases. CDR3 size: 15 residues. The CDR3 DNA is TGTGCCAGCAGGCCAGCCGGGGGCGGTAGCGGAGCCTTGTATTTT. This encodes CASRPAGGGSGALYF.

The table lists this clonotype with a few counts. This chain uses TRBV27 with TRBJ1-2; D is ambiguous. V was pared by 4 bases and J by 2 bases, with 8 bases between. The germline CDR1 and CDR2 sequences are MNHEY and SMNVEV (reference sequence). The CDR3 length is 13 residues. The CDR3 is CASSSRQNYGYTF. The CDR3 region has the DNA TGTGCCAGCAGTTCGAGGCAAAACTATGGCTACACCTTC.

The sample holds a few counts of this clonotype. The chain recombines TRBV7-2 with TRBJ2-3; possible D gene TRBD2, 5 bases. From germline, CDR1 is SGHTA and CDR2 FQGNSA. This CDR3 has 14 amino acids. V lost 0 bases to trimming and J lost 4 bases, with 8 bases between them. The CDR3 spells CASSLAASPDTQYF. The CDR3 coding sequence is TGTGCCAGCAGCTTAGCGGCTAGCCCAGATACGCAGTATTTT.

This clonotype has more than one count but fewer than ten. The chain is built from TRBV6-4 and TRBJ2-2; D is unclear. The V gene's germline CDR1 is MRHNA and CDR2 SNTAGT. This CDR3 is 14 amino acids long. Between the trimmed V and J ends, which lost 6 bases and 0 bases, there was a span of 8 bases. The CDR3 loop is CASRISPNTGELFF. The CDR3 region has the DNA TGTGCCAGCAGAATCAGCCCGAACACCGGGGAGCTGTTTTTT.

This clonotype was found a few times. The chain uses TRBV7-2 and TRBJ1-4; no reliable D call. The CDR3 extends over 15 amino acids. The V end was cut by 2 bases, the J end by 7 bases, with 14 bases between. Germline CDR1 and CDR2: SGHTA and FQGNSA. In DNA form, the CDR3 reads TGTGCCAGCAGCTTAAAGGGCAGGCCTGGTGAAAAACTGTTTTTT. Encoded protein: CASSLKGRPGEKLFF.

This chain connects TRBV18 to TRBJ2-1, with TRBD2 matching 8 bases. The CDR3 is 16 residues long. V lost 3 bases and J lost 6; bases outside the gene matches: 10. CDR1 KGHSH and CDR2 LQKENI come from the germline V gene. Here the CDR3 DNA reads TGTGCCAGCTCACCCCAGGTTAATAGCGGGGTCAATGAGCAGTTCTTC. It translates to CASSPQVNSGVNEQFF.

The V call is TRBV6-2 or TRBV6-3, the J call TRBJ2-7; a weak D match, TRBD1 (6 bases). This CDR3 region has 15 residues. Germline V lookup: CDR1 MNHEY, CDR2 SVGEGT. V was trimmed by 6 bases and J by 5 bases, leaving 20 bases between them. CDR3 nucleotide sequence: TGTGCCAGCAGACTAAGACAGGACTCTCCCCACGAGCAGTACTTC. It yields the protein CASRLRQDSPHEQYF.

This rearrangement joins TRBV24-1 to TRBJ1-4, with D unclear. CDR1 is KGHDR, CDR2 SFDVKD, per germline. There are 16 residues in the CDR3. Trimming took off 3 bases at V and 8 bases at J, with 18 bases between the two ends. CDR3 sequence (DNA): TGTGCCACCAGTGATCCCTCGGGAGGAAGGTACGAAAAACTGTTTTTT. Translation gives CATSDPSGGRYEKLFF.

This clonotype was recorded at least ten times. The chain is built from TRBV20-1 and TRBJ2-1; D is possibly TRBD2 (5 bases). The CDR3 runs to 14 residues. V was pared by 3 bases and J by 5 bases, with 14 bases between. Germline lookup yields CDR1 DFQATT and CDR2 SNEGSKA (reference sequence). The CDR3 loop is CSASSGYKDNEQFF. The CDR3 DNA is TGCAGTGCTAGTTCGGGATACAAAGACAATGAGCAGTTCTTC.

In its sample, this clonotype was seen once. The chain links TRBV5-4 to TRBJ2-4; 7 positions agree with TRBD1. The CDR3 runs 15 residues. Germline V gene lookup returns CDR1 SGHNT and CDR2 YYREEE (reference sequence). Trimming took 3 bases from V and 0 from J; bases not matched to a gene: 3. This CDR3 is CASSWDSGAKNIQYF. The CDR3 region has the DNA TGTGCCAGCAGCTGGGACAGCGGAGCCAAAAACATTCAGTACTTC.

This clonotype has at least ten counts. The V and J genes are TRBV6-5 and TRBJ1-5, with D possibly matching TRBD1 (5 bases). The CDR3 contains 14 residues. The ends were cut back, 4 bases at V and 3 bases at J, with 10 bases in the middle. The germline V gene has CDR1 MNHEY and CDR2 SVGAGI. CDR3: CASSLDGTNQPQHF. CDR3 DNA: TGTGCCAGCAGTTTAGACGGGACCAATCAGCCCCAGCATTTT.

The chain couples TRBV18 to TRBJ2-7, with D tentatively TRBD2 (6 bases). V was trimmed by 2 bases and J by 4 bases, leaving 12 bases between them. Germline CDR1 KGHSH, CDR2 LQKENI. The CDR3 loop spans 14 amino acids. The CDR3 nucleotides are TGTGCCAGCTCACCAACTGGGGGAGGTTACGAGCAGTACTTC. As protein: CASSPTGGGYEQYF.

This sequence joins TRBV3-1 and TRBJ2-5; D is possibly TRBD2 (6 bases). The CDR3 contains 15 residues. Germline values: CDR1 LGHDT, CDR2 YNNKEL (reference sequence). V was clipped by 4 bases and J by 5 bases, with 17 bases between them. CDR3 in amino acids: CASSPKTRRGETQYF. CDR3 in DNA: TGTGCCAGCAGCCCGAAGACTAGAAGGGGTGAGACCCAGTACTTC.

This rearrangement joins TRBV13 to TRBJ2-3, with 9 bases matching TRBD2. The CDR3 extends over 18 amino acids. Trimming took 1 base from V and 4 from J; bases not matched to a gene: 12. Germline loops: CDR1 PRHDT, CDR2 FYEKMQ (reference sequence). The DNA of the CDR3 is TGTGCCAGCAGCTTAGAGTTTGGGACTAGCTCATTAGCAGATACGCAGTATTTT. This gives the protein CASSLEFGTSSLADTQYF.

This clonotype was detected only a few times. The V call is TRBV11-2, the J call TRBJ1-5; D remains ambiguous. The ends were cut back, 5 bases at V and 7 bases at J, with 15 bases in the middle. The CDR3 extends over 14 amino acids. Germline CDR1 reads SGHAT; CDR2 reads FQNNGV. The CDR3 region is CASSPTTLGQPQHF. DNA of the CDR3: TGTGCCAGCAGCCCTACAACATTGGGACAGCCCCAGCATTTT.

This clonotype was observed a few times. The CDR3 nucleotides are TGCGCCAGCAGCCAAGAGGCCGGGTATAGCAATCAGCCCCAGCATTTT. It yields the protein CASSQEAGYSNQPQHF. The chain carries TRBV4-3 and TRBJ1-5; D uncertain. V was trimmed by 0 bases and J by 0 bases, leaving 9 bases between them. The CDR3 is 16 residues long. Germline V gene data show CDR1 as LGHNA and CDR2 as YSLEER.

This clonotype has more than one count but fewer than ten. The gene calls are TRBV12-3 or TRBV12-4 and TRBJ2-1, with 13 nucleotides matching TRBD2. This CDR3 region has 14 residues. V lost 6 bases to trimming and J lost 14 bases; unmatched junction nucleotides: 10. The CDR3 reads CASRPPGLAGLKFF. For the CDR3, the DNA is TGTGCCAGCAGACCCCCGGGACTAGCGGGACTCAAGTTCTTC.

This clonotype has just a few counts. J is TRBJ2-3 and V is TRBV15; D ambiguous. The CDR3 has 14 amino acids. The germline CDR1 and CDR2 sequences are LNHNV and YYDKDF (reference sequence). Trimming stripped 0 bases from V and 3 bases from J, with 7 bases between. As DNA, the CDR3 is TGTGCCACCAGCAGAGATCCGTTAACAGATACGCAGTATTTT. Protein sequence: CATSRDPLTDTQYF.